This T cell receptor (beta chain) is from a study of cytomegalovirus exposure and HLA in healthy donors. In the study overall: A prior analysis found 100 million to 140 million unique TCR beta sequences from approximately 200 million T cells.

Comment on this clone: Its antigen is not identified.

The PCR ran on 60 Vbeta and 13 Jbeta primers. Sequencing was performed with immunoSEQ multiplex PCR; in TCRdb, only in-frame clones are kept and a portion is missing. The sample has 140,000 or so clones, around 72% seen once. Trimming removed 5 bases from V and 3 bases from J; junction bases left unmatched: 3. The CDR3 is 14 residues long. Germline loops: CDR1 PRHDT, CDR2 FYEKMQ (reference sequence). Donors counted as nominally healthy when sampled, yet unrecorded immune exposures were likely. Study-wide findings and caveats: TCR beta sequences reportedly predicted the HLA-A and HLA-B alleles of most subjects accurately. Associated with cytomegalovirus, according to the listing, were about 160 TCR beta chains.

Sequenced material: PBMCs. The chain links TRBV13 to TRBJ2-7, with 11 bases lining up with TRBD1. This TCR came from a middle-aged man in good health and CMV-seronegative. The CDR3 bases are TGTGCCAGCAGCACGGGACAGGGGGACTACGAGCAGTACTTC. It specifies CASSTGQGDYEQYF.